Below, one TCR beta chain is given with its context. The sample originates from a study of blood T cell repertoires in COVID-19. Study at large: Sources were T cells, B-cell-depleted T cells, or PBMCs; the material itself was cDNA or gDNA.

In germline, CDR1 is MGHRA, CDR2 YSYEKL. Trimming took off 4 bases at V and 8 bases at J, with 9 bases between the two ends. This CDR3 has 12 residues. Clones were read by immunoSEQ multiplex PCR, and TCRdb kept only the in-frame ones, dropping some. The sample holds 150,000 to 200,000 clones, around 80% seen once. This chain links TRBV4-1 with TRBJ2-1, with D perhaps TRBD1 (5 bases). The sample comprised peripheral blood. This sequence was found in a woman aged 80 or over with acute or convalescent COVID-19. In nucleotides, the CDR3 is TGCGCCAGCAGCCCAGTAGGGGATGAGCAGTTCTTC. It encodes CASSPVGDEQFF.